This T cell receptor beta chain was identified in a study of OX40 agonist ivuxolimab in advanced cancers. Study findings and constraints: Compared with others, partial responders at 0.1-3.0 mg/kg displayed clonal expansion among the lowest. Among the nonresponders, some also had low normalized T-cell clonal expansion.

As for this clone: Antigen unknown.

The V gene's germline CDR1 is PRHDT and CDR2 FYEKMQ (reference sequence). The CDR3 consists of 15 residues. Assay: immunoSEQ multiplex PCR; the TCRdb copy retains only in-frame clones and omits some. Of 68,000 or so clones in the sample, about nine tenths were seen once. The sequences come from CD4+ or CD8+ T cells sorted from blood, collected in a trial of the OX40 agonist ivuxolimab. This chain connects TRBV13 to TRBJ2-5, with 8 bases identical to TRBD2. With the DNA end fitting TRBJ2-7 better, the J assignment may be wrong. This receptor was obtained from an adult with an advanced solid tumor such as melanoma, head and neck, liver or kidney cancer. CDR3 sequence: CASSFNQREPFEQYF. CDR3 bases: TGTGCCAGCAGCTTTAACCAGCGGGAGCCTTTCGAGCAGTACTTC.